The clone carrying this T cell receptor beta chain was seen at least ten times. Antigen specificity is unknown. Breast cancer patients provided tissue from their axillary draining lymph nodes. This entry comes from a study of breast tumors, draining lymph nodes, adjacent tissues. Study-level results: Compared with lymph nodes, tumors were less diverse; compared with nontumor tissue, more. Luminal-like breast cancer showed significantly greater tumor-nontumor repertoire similarity than basal-like breast cancer did.

CDR1 is SGHRS and CDR2 is YFSETQ in the germline V gene. Trimming removed 4 bases from V and 4 bases from J, with 16 bases in between. CDR3 size: 15 residues. TCRdb itself ran the multiplex PCR reads through MiXCR, one entry per CDR3 protein. The data show about 170,000 distinct CDR3 sequences, roughly a third seen once. V is TRBV5-1 and J is TRBJ2-3; perhaps TRBD2 as D (6 bases). This sequence was found in a female donor with breast cancer. Some clones in this sample may be carry-over from other donors' samples. Input material: axillary lymph node tissue. The DNA of the CDR3 is TGCGCCAGCAGCATCGGAGGGCACGGATCAGATACGCAGTATTTT. Its protein is CASSIGGHGSDTQYF.